This T cell receptor beta chain was sequenced for a study of response to subunit inactivated influenza vaccine. TCRdb recomputed calls from the RT-PCR reads with MiXCR, one row per CDR3 protein. The sample lists about 570,000 distinct CDR3 sequences, over 9% seen once, with approximately 11% in the top ten. This clonotype was seen ten or more times. These sequences were also reported in another study, on T cells expressing NK-cell markers. That study adds: UMIs were included in TCR beta cDNA generated by 5'RACE template switching. Sorted CD3+CD56+NKG2C+, CD3+CD56+NKG2C- and CD3+CD56-NKG2C+ T-cell subsets were beta-chain profiled.

The material was PBMCs from blood, obtained on the day of vaccination. The sequence came from a man between 50 and 59 years old who received an inactivated influenza vaccine.

CDR3 DNA: TGCGCCAGCAGCGTGGGGTGGGACAGACCCTGGGGAGATACGCAGTATTTT. Protein: CASSVGWDRPWGDTQYF. V and J are TRBV5-1 and TRBJ2-3, with TRBD1 matching over 7 bases. The CDR3 is 17 amino acids. With 4 bases clipped from V and 5 bases from J, the junction kept 16 bases outside the gene matches. Germline values: CDR1 SGHRS, CDR2 YFSETQ.